The 20 T cell receptor beta chains below come from one sample, sequenced in a study of identical twins. MiXCR, run by TCRdb on the 5' RACE reads, gives a single entry per CDR3 protein. The sample includes hundreds of thousands of distinct CDR3 sequences, around 6% of them seen just once. Sequencing used naive T cells sorted from blood. All receptors derive from a man younger than 30 in good health.

The gene calls are TRBV4-2 and TRBJ2-7, with 10 bases matching TRBD1. V dropped 0 bases and J dropped 3; count of bases not matched to a gene: 2. The CDR3 loop spans 15 amino acids. Germline CDR1 and CDR2: LGHNA and YNFKEQ. CDR3 loop: CASSQDGQGDYEQYF. The CDR3 DNA follows: TGTGCCAGCAGCCAAGACGGACAGGGGGACTACGAGCAGTACTTC.

This clonotype has ten or more counts. This chain links TRBV11-1 with TRBJ2-3, with D perhaps TRBD1 (6 bases). CDR1 and CDR2 (germline): SGHAT, FQDESV (reference sequence). CDR3 size: 13 residues. V was clipped by 4 bases and J by 5 bases, with 10 bases between them. The CDR3 loop is CASSSEGGDTQYF. The CDR3 nucleotides read TGTGCCAGCAGCTCGGAAGGGGGAGATACGCAGTATTTT.

This clonotype occurred a few times. This chain's CDR3 is CATSDQTSGSLETQYF. Here the CDR3 DNA reads TGTGCCACCAGTGATCAGACTAGCGGGAGCCTGGAGACCCAGTACTTC. The genes are TRBV24-1 and TRBJ2-5, with TRBD2 matching over 12 bases. Germline CDR1 KGHDR, CDR2 SFDVKD. Losses at the gene ends were 3 bases for V and 5 bases for J; bases not matched to a gene: 6. The CDR3 totals 16 residues.

This clonotype occurred many times. The J gene is TRBJ2-2, the V gene TRBV6-1; 8 nucleotides agree with TRBD1. The trim removed 6 bases at V and 2 bases at J, leaving 5 bases unmatched. Germline CDR1 and CDR2: MNHNS and SASEGT. This CDR3 contains 15 residues. The CDR3 spells CASSRTGTNTGELFF. DNA for the CDR3: TGTGCCAGCAGCCGGACAGGGACCAACACCGGGGAGCTGTTTTTT.

This clonotype was recorded at least ten times. V usage is TRBV3-1 and J usage is TRBJ2-7; D unclear. CDR1 is LGHDT, CDR2 YNNKEL, per germline (reference sequence). CDR3 length equals 14 residues. With 1 base removed from V and 6 bases from J, the gap between germline ends came to 13 bases. CDR3 sequence reads: CASSQVTDGVEQYF. CDR3 bases: TGTGCCAGCAGCCAAGTTACGGACGGAGTCGAGCAGTACTTC.

This clonotype was counted a few times. CDR3 amino acids: CATSMTVDAPQHF. CDR3 DNA: TGTGCCACCAGTATGACGGTGGATGCGCCCCAGCATTTT. The rearrangement uses TRBV24-1 and TRBJ1-5; D gene unclear. V was trimmed by 6 bases and J by 9 bases, leaving 14 bases between them. The CDR3 is 13 residues long. CDR1 is KGHDR, CDR2 SFDVKD, per germline.

V is TRBV5-1 and J is TRBJ2-1; no clear D gene. Germline values: CDR1 SGHRS, CDR2 YFSETQ. V shed 0 bases and J shed 5 bases, with 15 bases lying between them. The CDR3 loop spans 16 amino acids. CDR3 region: CASSLVSRTINNEQFF. The CDR3 coding sequence is TGCGCCAGCAGCTTGGTTTCCAGGACGATTAACAATGAGCAGTTCTTC. The full variable domain, its missing parts supplied by reference TRBV5-1 and TRBJ2-1, is KAGVTQTPRYLIKTRGQQVTLSCSPISGHRSVSWYQQTPGQGLQFLFEYFSETQRNKGNFPGRFSGRQFSNSRSEMNVSTLELGDSALYLCASSLVSRTINNEQFFGPGTRLTVL.

The table lists this clonotype with a few counts. The chain links TRBV4-1 to TRBJ2-3, with 9 nucleotides matching TRBD2. V trimming: 5 bases; J trimming: 0 bases; junction bases outside the gene matches: 9. From germline, CDR1 is MGHRA and CDR2 YSYEKL. The CDR3 runs to 17 residues. CDR3 sequence (DNA): TGCGCCAGCAGCGCCCAGACTAGCGGACGGAGCACAGATACGCAGTATTTT. The encoded protein is CASSAQTSGRSTDTQYF.

This clonotype was observed at least ten times. V and J are TRBV5-1 and TRBJ2-7; possible D gene TRBD2, 5 bases. The CDR3 is 16 residues long. V gave up 4 bases and J gave up 5 bases, with 22 bases separating them. Germline CDR1 and CDR2: SGHRS and YFSETQ. The CDR3 protein is CASSTLERAGSDEQYF. CDR3 sequence (DNA): TGCGCCAGCAGCACCCTAGAGAGGGCCGGTTCGGACGAGCAGTACTTC. Together with reference TRBV5-1 and TRBJ2-7, the CDR3 gives the full variable domain: KAGVTQTPRYLIKTRGQQVTLSCSPISGHRSVSWYQQTPGQGLQFLFEYFSETQRNKGNFPGRFSGRQFSNSRSEMNVSTLELGDSALYLCASSTLERAGSDEQYFGPGTRLTVT.

Of note for this clonotype: A much bigger clone sits one base away, suggesting this may be a read error. V and J are TRBV18 and TRBJ2-5; perhaps TRBD2 as D (6 bases). Trimming took off 3 bases at V and 2 bases at J, with 10 bases between the two ends. The CDR3 loop spans 14 amino acids. Germline V gives CDR1 KGHSH, CDR2 LQKENI. CDR3 region: CASSPWRVQETQYF. The CDR3 bases are TGTGCCAGCTCACCCTGGAGGGTTCAAGAGACCCAGTACTTC.

The sample holds a few counts of this clonotype. The chain combines TRBV3-1 with TRBJ2-1, with TRBD2 identical over 11 bases. Trimming removed 1 base from V and 9 bases from J; junction bases left unmatched: 5. Germline V gene lookup returns CDR1 LGHDT and CDR2 YNNKEL (reference sequence). There are 15 residues in the CDR3. The CDR3 sequence is CASSQGTSGFAEQFF. CDR3 nucleotide sequence: TGTGCCAGCAGCCAAGGGACTAGCGGGTTCGCTGAGCAGTTCTTC.

This clonotype was counted ten times or more. J is TRBJ2-2 and V is TRBV27, with D possibly called TRBD1 or TRBD2 (5 bases each). V was pared by 2 bases and J by 6 bases, with 10 bases between. This CDR3 is built from 14 residues. Per the germline V gene, CDR1 is MNHEY and CDR2 is SMNVEV (reference sequence). CDR3 residues: CASSLPGPAGELFF. The CDR3, as DNA: TGTGCCAGCAGTTTACCGGGACCCGCCGGGGAGCTGTTTTTT.

This clonotype was counted ten times or more. V gene TRBV20-1 combines with J gene TRBJ2-7; D is possibly TRBD1 (6 bases). The germline CDR1 and CDR2 sequences are DFQATT and SNEGSKA (reference sequence). V was shortened by 1 base and J by 4 bases, with 17 bases between the two germline ends. The length of the CDR3 is 15 residues. This chain's CDR3 is CSARGPGHRTYEQYF. DNA of the CDR3: TGCAGTGCTAGAGGACCGGGACACCGGACGTACGAGCAGTACTTC.

Only a few counts were recorded for this clonotype. The chain is built from TRBV5-5 and TRBJ2-5; possibly TRBD2 for D (5 bases). Between the trimmed V and J ends, which lost 6 bases and 7 bases, there was a span of 16 bases. The length of the CDR3 is 13 residues. CDR1 and CDR2 from the germline V gene are SGHKS and YYEKEE (reference sequence). The CDR3 DNA reads as TGTGCCAGCACGGGGTCTTCCTGGGGGACCCAGTACTTC. This translates into CASTGSSWGTQYF.

This clonotype was seen a few times. The chain couples TRBV10-3 to TRBJ2-7; 7 bases align to TRBD2. V trimming: 0 bases; J trimming: 1 base; junction bases outside the gene matches: 9. Germline V gene data show CDR1 as ENHRY and CDR2 as SYGVKD. The CDR3 covers 17 residues. This chain's CDR3 is CAISESITNSGSYEQYF. The CDR3 bases are TGTGCCATCAGTGAGTCGATAACCAATAGCGGGTCCTACGAGCAGTACTTC.

This clonotype has ten or more counts. The gene calls are TRBV19 and TRBJ2-3, with D perhaps assigned TRBD1 or TRBD2 (5 bases each). The CDR3 has 12 residues. V was cut by 8 bases and J by 6 bases, with 12 bases left in between. Germline V lookup: CDR1 LNHDA, CDR2 SQIVND (reference sequence). The DNA for the CDR3 is TGTGCCAGTGTCGCAGGGACGGATACGCAGTATTTT. Translating it yields CASVAGTDTQYF.

This clonotype appeared a few times. J is TRBJ2-7 and V is TRBV6-5, with D tentatively TRBD1 (5 bases). V shed 11 bases and J shed 6 bases, with 11 bases lying between them. The CDR3 runs to 10 residues. Germline CDR1 is MNHEY and CDR2 is SVGAGI. The CDR3 region has the DNA TGTGCCGGCCAGGGATTCGAGCAGTACTTC. Protein product: CAGQGFEQYF.

There are many counts of this clonotype. The J gene is TRBJ1-1, the V gene TRBV12-3 or TRBV12-4; TRBD1 matches at 7 bases. The CDR3 runs 17 residues. Trimming took 0 bases from V and 3 from J; bases not matched to a gene: 10. The CDR3 here is CASSLALGGIGDTEAFF. CDR3 sequence (DNA): TGTGCCAGCAGTTTAGCGCTAGGGGGCATAGGGGACACTGAAGCTTTCTTT.

This chain uses TRBV10-3 with TRBJ2-5, with D maybe TRBD1 (5 bases). Germline V lookup: CDR1 ENHRY, CDR2 SYGVKD. Trimming stripped 4 bases from V and 3 bases from J, with 12 bases between. The CDR3 runs 14 residues. The CDR3 loop is CAISGLDREETQYF. CDR3 coding DNA: TGTGCCATCAGTGGTCTAGACAGAGAAGAGACCCAGTACTTC.

This clonotype was counted ten times or more. The chain employs TRBV10-3 and TRBJ2-5, with D unresolved. Germline CDR1 is ENHRY and CDR2 is SYGVKD. V dropped 6 bases and J dropped 5 bases, with 10 bases sitting between them. CDR3 length equals 12 residues. DNA for the CDR3: TGTGCCATCAGGGGCGCGGCGGAGACCCAGTACTTC. It is translated as CAIRGAAETQYF.